This T cell receptor (beta chain) came from a study of T cells in Graves' hyperthyroidism and ophthalmopathy. V dropped 1 base and J dropped 5 bases, with 8 bases sitting between them. The CDR3 totals 14 residues. Patients aged 18 to 65 had newly diagnosed hyperthyroidism of under 2 months' duration. It was uncontrolled infection, other autoimmune disease, pregnancy or lactation that excluded patients. Study outcomes and limitations: A 13 V-J model separated ophthalmopathy from stable hyperthyroidism.

Researchers took RNA transcripts and amplified the TCR beta CDR3 regions from them. HTBI primers were employed in a first-round RT-PCR of the TCR CDR3. TCRdb used MiXCR to reprocess the multiplex PCR reads, holding one entry per CDR3 protein. The table lists nearly 750,000 distinct CDR3 sequences, around a third of them singletons. As for this clonotype: As yet, its antigen is unknown.

Sequenced material: blood. The rearrangement links TRBV12-3 or TRBV12-4 to TRBJ2-2; D is unresolved. The source is a woman aged 40 to 55 with Graves' hyperthyroidism. CDR3 nucleotides: TGTGCCAGCAGTTTAGTTTACTCGACCGGGGAGCTGTTTTTT. The encoded protein is CASSLVYSTGELFF.